This TCR beta chain was sequenced in a study of response to subunit inactivated influenza vaccine (dated by TCRdb to 2016 to 2019). The study in broad terms: Deep quantitative profiling of the T cell receptor repertoire was used in the study to follow responses to a trivalent subunit inactivated influenza vaccine. The paper's findings and limits, for the study overall: According to the authors, only a limited number of new T cells may be recruited by each seasonal influenza vaccination.

The germline ends are 17 bases apart after V is trimmed by 3 bases and J by 1 base. The CDR3 starts with the cysteine, ends with the phenylalanine, and has 17 residues. Of all the DNA, just the CDR3 is kept, 51 bases in frame from base 1. From the germline V gene, CDR1 is SGHDT and CDR2 is YYEEEE. Receptors were amplified or captured by RT-PCR. Sequenced on an Illumina HiSeq 2500. Using fastp trimming at Q25 and MiXCR clonotype assembly, TCRdb reanalyzed the public sequencing data and kept in-frame beta chains. A single entry per CDR3 protein holds the most common genes and DNA from its merged rows. In this sample the table shows hundreds of thousands of distinct CDR3 sequences, 10% to 12% of which occur a single time. The top ten clonotypes cover more than 9.5% of the sample. This clonotype was observed many times. Its antigen has not been determined. No qualities accompany the bases; no much larger clone lies one base away.

These same data were also listed under a study on T cells expressing NK-cell markers. Drawing on the second study: TCR beta cDNA libraries were prepared using 5'RACE template switching, which introduced a universal primer site and unique molecular identifiers. In sorted CD3+CD56+NKG2C+, CD3+CD56+NKG2C- and CD3+CD56-NKG2C+ T-cell subsets from 7 or 8 donors, TCR beta-chain repertoires were profiled. Seven of the eight sequenced donors were HCMV-seropositive and one was HCMV-seronegative. To restrict sorting to alphabetaTCR-expressing T cells, an anti-gammadeltaTCR antibody was added in several experiments. For 6 or 7 donors, the dominant CD3+CD56+NKG2C+ clonotypes were among the top 10 CD8+ clonotypes and accounted for about 1.0-8% of CD8+ T cells. Those dominant clonotypes were again the most abundant among CD3+CD56-NKG2C+ cells in a few donors, at roughly 28.3-65%. Whether the expanded NKG2C-expressing T cell clones were specific for HCMV antigens was left unclear. Randomly selected healthy volunteers, three men and five women, were used as the eight sequenced donors. HCMV serostatus was determined by detecting HCMV-specific IgG in serum with a commercial ELISA kit. Ficoll density gradient centrifugation was used to isolate peripheral blood mononuclear cells from blood. For five to seven donors, unsorted PBMC were also used to sequence bulk peripheral blood T-cell repertoires. cDNA synthesis was primed from the TCR beta constant segment, followed by two successive PCR amplification steps. Libraries were sequenced as 2 x 150 bp reads on Illumina HiSeq 2000/2500, MiSeq or NextSeq. Reads were demultiplexed and grouped by UMI with MIGEC, and clonotypes were assembled and quantified with MiTCR. To remove erroneous sequences, TCR cDNA sequences were retained only when supported by two or more reads. Downstream repertoire analysis used the tcR package, and clonotypes were matched across fractions by CDR3 nucleotide sequence plus V segment. VDJmatch was used to annotate antigen specificity against VDJdb, with one amino acid substitution in CDR3 allowed.

The clonotype comes from a man in his forties or fifties who received an inactivated influenza vaccine. Donor details come from another sample of the same person, matched by shared clones. The material was PBMCs from blood, obtained on the day of vaccination. Recombination linked TRBV5-6 to TRBJ1-3, with no reliable assignment of the D segment. The nucleotide sequence reads TGTGCCAGCAGCTCCAACCTGGGGAGGCCATCTGGAAACACCATATATTTT. This translates into CASSSNLGRPSGNTIYF.